This T cell receptor beta chain emerged from a study of PD-L1 blockade in urothelial cancer. At the level of the study: Blood was analyzed 3 weeks (second dose) and 6 weeks after treatment start. Among blood samples, the median T cell count was some 140,000. Overall study results and limits: Below-median pretreatment blood TCR clonality was associated with improved progression-free and overall survival.

V was clipped by 8 bases and J by 0 bases, with 14 bases between them. The germline gives CDR1 SNHLY, CDR2 FYNNEI. The CDR3 has 15 residues. In the case of this clone: Its antigen remains unidentified.

Each individual provided 1 to 8 samples (taken pretreatment and on-treatment). Some clones are missing from TCRdb's copy, which holds only in-frame ones; the method was immunoSEQ multiplex PCR. Altogether about 45,000 clones are present, approximately 90% being singletons, with the ten largest covering 14%. The receptor comes from a woman aged 60-75 years with urothelial cancer. This sample comprised PBMCs, obtained around atezolizumab (anti-PD-L1) treatment. The chain has TRBV2 and TRBJ2-1; D uncertain. CDR3 residues: CASRIILGSYNEQFF. CDR3 coding DNA: TGTGCCAGCCGTATCATTCTAGGCTCCTACAATGAGCAGTTCTTC.